This TCR beta chain emerged from a study of T cells in Graves' hyperthyroidism and ophthalmopathy. Overall study findings and caveats: The model foresaw ophthalmopathy a median around seven months prior to onset.

This clonotype came up many times. Antigen specificity is unknown. In patients aged 18 to 65, hyperthyroidism was newly diagnosed, with duration under 2 months. V lost 1 base, J lost 3 bases, and 1 base stayed unmatched. CDR1 is SGHAT and CDR2 is FQNNGV in the germline V gene. This CDR3 is built from 15 residues. RNA transcripts gave rise to amplified TCR beta CDR3 regions. An initial round of RT-PCR targeting the TCR CDR3 relied on the HTBI primer set. TCRdb reprocessed the multiplex PCR reads with MiXCR, giving one entry per CDR3 protein. The data show 300,000 to 400,000 distinct CDR3 sequences, 15% to 20% seen once.

This TCR was recovered from a woman aged 45-60 years with Graves' hyperthyroidism. The chain recombines TRBV11-2 with TRBJ2-5, with 11 positions matching TRBD2. The sequencing input was blood. CDR3 sequence (DNA): TGTGCCAGCAGCTTAGTGGGACTAGCGGAAGAGACCCAGTACTTC. Amino acids: CASSLVGLAEETQYF.